Here is one T cell receptor beta chain with its context. There were only Caucasian adults among the donors, and all lived in Nashville, Tennessee. Genomic DNA, for the unsorted samples, came from tens of millions of PBMCs. For unsorted PBMC, about 290 ng DNA per replicate equaled roughly 30,000 T cell genomes. Authors' analysis steps: Junction-only immunoSEQ data arrived without quality scores, meaning filtering differed. Using immunoSEQ multiplex PCR, the repertoire was profiled, and TCRdb retains in-frame clones only, with some absent. V and J calls and clone size are given by that table; D and trimming were obtained from the DNA. The sample consists of roughly 95,000 clones, about 45% of them appearing once. The data were obtained in a study of shared clonotypes between healthy human individuals. The CDR3 length is 13 residues. The germline CDR1 and CDR2 sequences are SQVTM and ANQGSEA. V was shortened by 2 bases and J by 5 bases, with 12 bases between the two germline ends.

This sequence joins TRBV29-1 and TRBJ1-1, with D possibly TRBD1 on 5 matching bases. The origin of this receptor is a woman between 40 and 55 years old in good health. Some clones in this sample may be carry-over from other donors' samples. The sequencing input was PBMCs. The CDR3 region is CSVERRGGTEAFF. The CDR3 nucleotides are TGCAGCGTTGAACGTAGGGGAGGAACTGAAGCTTTCTTT.